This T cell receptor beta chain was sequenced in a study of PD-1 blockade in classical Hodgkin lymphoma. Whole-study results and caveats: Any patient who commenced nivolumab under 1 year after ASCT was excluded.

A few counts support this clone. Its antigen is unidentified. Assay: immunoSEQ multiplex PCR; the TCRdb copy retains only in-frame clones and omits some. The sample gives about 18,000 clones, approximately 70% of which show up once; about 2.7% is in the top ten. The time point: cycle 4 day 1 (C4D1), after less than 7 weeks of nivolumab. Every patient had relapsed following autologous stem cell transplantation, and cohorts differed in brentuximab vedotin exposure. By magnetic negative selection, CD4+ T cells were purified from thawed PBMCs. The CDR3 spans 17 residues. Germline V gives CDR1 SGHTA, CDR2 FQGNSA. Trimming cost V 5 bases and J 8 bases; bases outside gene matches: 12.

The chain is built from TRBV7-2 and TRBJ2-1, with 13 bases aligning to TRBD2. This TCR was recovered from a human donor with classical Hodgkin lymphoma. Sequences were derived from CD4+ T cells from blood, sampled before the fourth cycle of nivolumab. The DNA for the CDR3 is TGTGCCAGCAGCGCGACTAGCGGGGGGAGTGCCCTCGATGAGCAGTTCTTC. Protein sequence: CASSATSGGSALDEQFF.